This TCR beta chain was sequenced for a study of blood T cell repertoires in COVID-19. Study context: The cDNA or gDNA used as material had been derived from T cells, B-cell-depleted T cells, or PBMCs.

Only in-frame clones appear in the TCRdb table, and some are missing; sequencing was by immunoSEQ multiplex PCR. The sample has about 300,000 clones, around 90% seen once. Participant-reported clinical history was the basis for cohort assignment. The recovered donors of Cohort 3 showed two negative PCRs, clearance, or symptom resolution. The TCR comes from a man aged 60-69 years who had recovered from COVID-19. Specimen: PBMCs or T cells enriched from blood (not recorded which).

CDR3 in amino acids: CASSVNRGFTYEQYF. The CDR3 coding sequence is TGTGCCAGCAGCGTTAACCGAGGGTTCACCTACGAGCAGTACTTC. The chain combines TRBV5-4 with TRBJ2-7; D is possibly TRBD2 (5 bases). The V gene lost 4 bases and the J gene lost 2 bases, with 16 bases spanning the gap. CDR1 is SGHNT and CDR2 is YYREEE in the germline V gene (reference sequence). The CDR3 loop spans 15 amino acids.